The 5 T cell receptor beta chains below were found in one sample sequenced in a study of T cells in Graves' hyperthyroidism and ophthalmopathy. Amplification of TCR beta CDR3 regions was performed using RNA transcripts as template. HTBI primers drove first-round RT-PCR of the TCR CDR3. TCRdb fed the multiplex PCR reads into MiXCR, producing one record per CDR3 protein. Of roughly 30,000 distinct CDR3 sequences listed, roughly 45% are singletons. The sequencing sample was made of blood. These receptors were obtained from a woman in her 30s with Graves' hyperthyroidism.

This clonotype occurred many times. The genes are TRBV4-1 and TRBJ1-1; D is uncertain. Trimming pared 4 bases from V and 0 bases from J, leaving 15 bases between. The CDR3 is made up of 16 amino acids. The V gene's germline CDR1 is MGHRA and CDR2 YSYEKL. In nucleotides, the CDR3 is TGCGCCAGCAGCCTCAGCTCGGGATCGCTGAACACTGAAGCTTTCTTT. Encoded protein: CASSLSSGSLNTEAFF.

In this sample, this clonotype turned up many times. The chain links TRBV4-1 to TRBJ2-3, with 11 bases aligning to TRBD2. Germline V gene sequence: CDR1 MGHRA, CDR2 YSYEKL. The CDR3 is 17 residues long. With 0 bases clipped from V and 7 bases from J, the junction kept 9 bases outside the gene matches. CDR3 nucleotides: TGCGCCAGCAGCCAAGATGGGTCAGTAGCGGGGGGGTATACGCAGTATTTT. As protein: CASSQDGSVAGGYTQYF.

This clonotype was detected many times. The J gene is TRBJ2-3, the V gene TRBV5-1; 8 nucleotides line up with TRBD2. The CDR3 covers 15 residues. Looked up from germline, CDR1 is SGHRS and CDR2 is YFSETQ. V shed 3 bases and J 4 bases; nucleotides not matched to a gene: 7. This CDR3 is CASSSGSGTSDTQYF. Written as DNA, the CDR3 is TGCGCCAGCAGCTCGGGTAGCGGGACATCAGATACGCAGTATTTT.

The chain couples TRBV20-1 to TRBJ2-7, with 7 bases matching TRBD1. The germline V gene encodes CDR1 DFQATT and CDR2 SNEGSKA (reference sequence). With 3 bases clipped from V and 0 bases from J, the junction kept 2 bases outside the gene matches. This CDR3 spans 13 amino acids. For the CDR3, the DNA is TGCAGTGCTAGGGGGACAGCCTCCTACGAGCAGTACTTC. Its protein is CSARGTASYEQYF.

This clonotype was counted at least ten times. The rearrangement joins TRBV4-2 to TRBJ1-3; D unresolved. Germline V gives CDR1 LGHNA, CDR2 YNFKEQ. CDR3 size: 11 residues. Trimming removed 1 base at V and 11 bases at J, with 6 bases between. The CDR3 region is CASSQAGSIYF. CDR3 sequence (DNA): TGTGCCAGCAGCCAAGCTGGCTCCATATATTTT.